This T cell receptor beta chain was recovered during a study of control samples from healthy donors and cancer patients. This clone was observed a single time. Assay used: immunoSEQ multiplex PCR; TCRdb lists only in-frame clones, some missing. The sample has fewer than 200,000 clones, 96% seen once; the top ten hold approximately 1%. This CDR3 is built from 13 residues. Germline CDR1 is LNHDA and CDR2 is SQIVND (reference sequence). V trimming: 9 bases; J trimming: 5 bases; junction bases outside the gene matches: 4. The TCR was taken from a woman aged 25 to 39 in good health. This chain links TRBV19 with TRBJ1-6, with TRBD1 matching over 7 bases. Sequencing was carried out using blood. The CDR3 is CARDRADNSPLHF. The CDR3 DNA sequence: TGTGCCAGAGACAGGGCCGATAATTCACCCCTCCACTTT.